This T cell receptor beta chain is drawn from a study of Graves' ophthalmopathy and Graves' hyperthyroidism. RNA transcripts served as template for amplifying TCR beta CDR3 sequences. HTBI-primed RT-PCR formed the first round, and a multiplex PCR formed the second. In TCRdb, the multiplex PCR reads were re-called with MiXCR into one record per CDR3 protein. The sample consists of approximately 460,000 distinct CDR3 sequences, around an eighth of them appearing once. Establishment of the diagnosis relied upon clinical symptoms, serum thyroxine, TRAb, thyroid ultrasound and orbital computed tomography. The table lists this clonotype with many counts. The sequenced material came from blood. The TCR comes from a woman aged 25 to 39 with Graves' ophthalmopathy.

Written as DNA, the CDR3 is TGCGCCAGCAGCGCTACAGGATCCACTAACTATGGCTACACCTTC. Its translation is CASSATGSTNYGYTF. This chain links TRBV4-1 with TRBJ1-2, with D perhaps matching TRBD1 (5 bases). The germline V gene has CDR1 MGHRA and CDR2 YSYEKL. With 5 bases removed from V and 0 bases from J, the gap between germline ends came to 13 bases. This CDR3 region has 15 residues.